This TCR beta chain was recorded in a study of T cell responses to AZD1222 COVID-19 vaccine. Per germline, CDR1 LNHDA and CDR2 SQIVND (reference sequence). V dropped 4 bases and J dropped 4 bases, with 11 bases sitting between them. The CDR3 has 14 residues. The protocol was immunoSEQ multiplex PCR, while the TCRdb copy is restricted to in-frame clones and leaves out a portion. The table records tens of thousands of clones, about nine tenths of them present only once. The sample was peripheral blood, taken 28 days after the second AZD1222 dose. This receptor was taken from an adult who received the AZD1222 COVID-19 vaccine. This chain connects TRBV19 to TRBJ2-1; the D call may be TRBD1 or TRBD2 (6 bases each). The CDR3 DNA is TGTGCCAGTAGTAAGGGGGGCTCGTACAATGAGCAGTTCTTC. Amino acid sequence: CASSKGGSYNEQFF.